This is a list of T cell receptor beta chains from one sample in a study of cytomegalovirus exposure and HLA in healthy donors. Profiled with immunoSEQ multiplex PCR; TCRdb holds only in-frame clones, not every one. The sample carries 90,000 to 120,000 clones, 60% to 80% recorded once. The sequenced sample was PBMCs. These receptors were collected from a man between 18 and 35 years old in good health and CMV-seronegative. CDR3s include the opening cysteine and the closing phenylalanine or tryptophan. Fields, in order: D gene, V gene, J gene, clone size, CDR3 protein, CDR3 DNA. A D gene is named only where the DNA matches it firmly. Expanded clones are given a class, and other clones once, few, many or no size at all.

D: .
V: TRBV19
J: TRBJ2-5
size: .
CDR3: CASSRTPETQYF
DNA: TGTGCCAGTAGCCGCACACCAGAGACCCAGTACTTC

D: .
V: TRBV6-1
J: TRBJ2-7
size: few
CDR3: CASSGAKNSYEQYF
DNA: TGTGCCAGCAGTGGCGCCAAGAACTCCTACGAGCAGTACTTC

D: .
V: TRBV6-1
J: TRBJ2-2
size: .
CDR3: CASRGLPFTGELFF
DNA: TGTGCCAGCAGAGGACTGCCCTTCACCGGGGAGCTGTTTTTT

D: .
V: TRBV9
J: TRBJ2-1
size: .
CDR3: CASSAYRGEQFF
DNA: TGTGCCAGCAGCGCCTACCGGGGGGAGCAGTTCTTC

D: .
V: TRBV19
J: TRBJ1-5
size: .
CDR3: CASRPPGPQPQHF
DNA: TGTGCCAGTAGGCCACCAGGGCCTCAGCCCCAGCATTTT

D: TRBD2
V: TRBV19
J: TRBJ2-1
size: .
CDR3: CASSSGGDYNEQFF
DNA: TGTGCCAGTAGCAGCGGGGGGGACTACAATGAGCAGTTCTTC

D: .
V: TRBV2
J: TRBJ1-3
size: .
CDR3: CASMGRVSGNTIYF
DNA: TGTGCCAGCATGGGGAGGGTCTCTGGAAACACCATATATTTT

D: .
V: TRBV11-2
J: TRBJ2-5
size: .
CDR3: CASSLGRQETQYF
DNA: TGTGCCAGCAGCCTCGGTAGACAAGAGACCCAGTACTTC

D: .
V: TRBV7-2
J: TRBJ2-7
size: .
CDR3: CASSLDGGLRNEQYF
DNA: TGTGCCAGCAGCTTAGACGGGGGGCTCCGGAACGAGCAGTACTTC

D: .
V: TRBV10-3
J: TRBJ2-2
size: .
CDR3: CAISPLRGGATGELFF
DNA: TGTGCCATCAGTCCTTTAAGAGGGGGGGCCACCGGGGAGCTGTTTTTT

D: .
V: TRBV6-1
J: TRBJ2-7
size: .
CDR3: CASSALGLHYEQYF
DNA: TGTGCCAGCAGTGCCTTAGGACTTCATTACGAGCAGTACTTC

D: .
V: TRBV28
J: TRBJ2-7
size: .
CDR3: CASSPLREQYF
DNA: TGTGCCAGCAGCCCTTTGAGGGAGCAGTACTTC

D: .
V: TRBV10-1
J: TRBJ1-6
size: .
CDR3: CASGDGGLNSPLHF
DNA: TGCGCCAGCGGAGATGGGGGACTCAATTCACCCCTCCACTTT

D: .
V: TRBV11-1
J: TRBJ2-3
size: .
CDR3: CASSPGERTDTQYF
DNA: TGTGCCAGCAGCCCGGGTGAGCGCACAGATACGCAGTATTTT

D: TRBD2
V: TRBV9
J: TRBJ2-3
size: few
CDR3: CASSKGLAGTDTQYF
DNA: TGTGCCAGCAGCAAGGGACTAGCGGGGACAGATACGCAGTATTTT

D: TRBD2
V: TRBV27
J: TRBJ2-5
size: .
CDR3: CASSLSRSGGWQETQYF
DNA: TGTGCCAGCAGTTTATCCCGGAGCGGGGGGTGGCAAGAGACCCAGTACTTC

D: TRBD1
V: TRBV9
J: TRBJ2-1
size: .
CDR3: CASSLGRDRGGSEQFF
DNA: TGTGCCAGCAGCCTGGGCCGGGACAGGGGAGGTAGTGAGCAGTTCTTC

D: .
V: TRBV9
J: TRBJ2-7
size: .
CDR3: CASSVVGGEQYF
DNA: TGTGCCAGCAGCGTAGTCGGGGGAGAGCAGTACTTC

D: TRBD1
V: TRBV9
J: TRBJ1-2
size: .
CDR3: CASSSSGTGPPYGYTF
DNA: TGTGCCAGCAGCTCCTCCGGGACAGGGCCCCCCTATGGCTACACCTTC